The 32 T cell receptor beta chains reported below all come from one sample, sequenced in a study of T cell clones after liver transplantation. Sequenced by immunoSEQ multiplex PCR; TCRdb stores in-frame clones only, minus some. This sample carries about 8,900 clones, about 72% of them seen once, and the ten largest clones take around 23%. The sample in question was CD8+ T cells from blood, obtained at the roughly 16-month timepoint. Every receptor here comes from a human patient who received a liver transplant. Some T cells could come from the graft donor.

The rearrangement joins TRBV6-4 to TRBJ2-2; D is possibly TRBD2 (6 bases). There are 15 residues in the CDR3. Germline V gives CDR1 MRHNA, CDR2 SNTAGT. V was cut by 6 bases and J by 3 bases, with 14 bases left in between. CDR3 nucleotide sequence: TGTGCCAGCAGCGCCGGGAGCCACGACACCGGGGAGCTGTTTTTT. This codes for CASSAGSHDTGELFF.

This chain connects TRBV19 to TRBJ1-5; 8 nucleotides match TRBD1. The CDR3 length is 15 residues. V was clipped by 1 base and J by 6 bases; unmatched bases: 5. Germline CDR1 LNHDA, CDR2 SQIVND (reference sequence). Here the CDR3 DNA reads TGTGCCAGTAGTATAGGATGGACAGGGAGTCAGCCCCAGCATTTT. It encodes CASSIGWTGSQPQHF.

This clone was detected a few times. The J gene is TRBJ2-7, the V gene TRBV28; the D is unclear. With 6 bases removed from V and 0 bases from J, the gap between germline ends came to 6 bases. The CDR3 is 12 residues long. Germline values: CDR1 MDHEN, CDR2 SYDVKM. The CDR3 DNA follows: TGTGCCAGCAGGTTGAGCTCCTACGAGCAGTACTTC. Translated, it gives CASRLSSYEQYF.

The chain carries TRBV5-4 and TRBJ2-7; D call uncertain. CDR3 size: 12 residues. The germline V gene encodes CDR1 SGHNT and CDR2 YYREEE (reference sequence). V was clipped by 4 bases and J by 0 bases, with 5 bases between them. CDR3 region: CASSTSSYEQYF. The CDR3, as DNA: TGTGCCAGCAGCACGAGCTCCTACGAGCAGTACTTC.

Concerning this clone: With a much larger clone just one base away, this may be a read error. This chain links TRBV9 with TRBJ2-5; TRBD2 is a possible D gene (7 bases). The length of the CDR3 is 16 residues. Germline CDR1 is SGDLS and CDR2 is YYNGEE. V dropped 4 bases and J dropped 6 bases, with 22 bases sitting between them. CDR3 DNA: TGTGCCAGCAGCACGGGGGGAGGAGGGGGTGTAAAGACCCAGTACTTC. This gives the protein CASSTGGGGGVKTQYF.

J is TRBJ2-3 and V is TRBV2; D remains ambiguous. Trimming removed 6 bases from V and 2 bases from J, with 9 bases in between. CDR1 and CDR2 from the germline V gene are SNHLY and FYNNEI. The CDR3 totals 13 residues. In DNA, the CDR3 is TGTGCCAGCAGGGTAGATTACACAGATACGCAGTATTTT. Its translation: CASRVDYTDTQYF.

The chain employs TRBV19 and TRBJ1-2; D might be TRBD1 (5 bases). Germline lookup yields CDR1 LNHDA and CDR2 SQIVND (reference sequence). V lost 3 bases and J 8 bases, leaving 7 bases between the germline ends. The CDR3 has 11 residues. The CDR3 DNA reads TGTGCCAGTAGTATCAGGGACGGCTACACCTTC. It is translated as CASSIRDGYTF.

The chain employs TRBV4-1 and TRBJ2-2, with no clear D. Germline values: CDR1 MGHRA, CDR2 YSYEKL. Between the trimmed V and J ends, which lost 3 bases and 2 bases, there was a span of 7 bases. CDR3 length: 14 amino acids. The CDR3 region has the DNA TGCGCCAGCAGCCATTCCCAAAACACCGGGGAGCTGTTTTTT. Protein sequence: CASSHSQNTGELFF.

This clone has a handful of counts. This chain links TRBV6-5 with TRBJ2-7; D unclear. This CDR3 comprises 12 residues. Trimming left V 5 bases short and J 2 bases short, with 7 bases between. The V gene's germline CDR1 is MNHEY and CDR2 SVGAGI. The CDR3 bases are TGTGCCAGCAGTAGCAATGCCTACGAGCAGTACTTC. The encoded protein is CASSSNAYEQYF.

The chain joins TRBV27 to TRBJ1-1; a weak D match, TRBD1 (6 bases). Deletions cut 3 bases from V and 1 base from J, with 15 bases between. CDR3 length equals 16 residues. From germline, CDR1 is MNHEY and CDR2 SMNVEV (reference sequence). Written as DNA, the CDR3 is TGTGCCAGCAGTTTCGGCAGGGTGGGACAGAACACTGAAGCTTTCTTT. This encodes CASSFGRVGQNTEAFF.

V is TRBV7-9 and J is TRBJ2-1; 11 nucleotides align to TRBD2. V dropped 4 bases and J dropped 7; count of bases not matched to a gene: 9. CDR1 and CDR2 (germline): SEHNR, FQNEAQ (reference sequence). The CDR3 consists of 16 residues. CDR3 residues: CASSSSSGRHHNEQFF. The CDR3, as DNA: TGTGCCAGCAGCTCTTCTAGCGGGAGGCATCATAATGAGCAGTTCTTC. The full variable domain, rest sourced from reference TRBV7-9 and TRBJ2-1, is DTGVSQNPRHKITKRGQNVTFRCDPISEHNRLYWYRQTLGQGPEFLTYFQNEAQLEKSRLLSDRFSAERPKGSFSTLEIQRTEQGDSAMYLCASSSSSGRHHNEQFFGPGTRLTVL.

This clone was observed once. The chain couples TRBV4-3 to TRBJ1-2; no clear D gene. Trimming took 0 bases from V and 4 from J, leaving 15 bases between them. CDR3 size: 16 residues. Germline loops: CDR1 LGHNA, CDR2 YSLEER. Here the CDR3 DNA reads TGCGCCAGCAGCCAAGATTTGGCAGGAATGATCTATGGCTACACCTTC. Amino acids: CASSQDLAGMIYGYTF.

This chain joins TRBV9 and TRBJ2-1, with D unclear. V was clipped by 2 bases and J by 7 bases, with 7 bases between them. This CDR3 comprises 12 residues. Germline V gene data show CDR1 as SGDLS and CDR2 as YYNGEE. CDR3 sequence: CASSVGVNEQFF. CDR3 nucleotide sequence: TGTGCCAGCAGCGTTGGGGTAAATGAGCAGTTCTTC.

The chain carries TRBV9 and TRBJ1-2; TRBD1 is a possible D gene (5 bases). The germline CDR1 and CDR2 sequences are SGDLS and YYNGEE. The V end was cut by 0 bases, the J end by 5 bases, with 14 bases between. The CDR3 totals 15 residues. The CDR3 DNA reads TGTGCCAGCAGCGTAGGGGCCGGGACGGTATATGGCTACACCTTC. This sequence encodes CASSVGAGTVYGYTF.

The CDR3 here is CATSRSSQETQYF. Here the CDR3 DNA reads TGTGCCACCTCCAGGAGTAGCCAAGAGACCCAGTACTTC. The chain joins TRBV27 to TRBJ2-5; D is unresolved. V was clipped by 10 bases and J by 1 base, with 13 bases between them. CDR1 is MNHEY and CDR2 is SMNVEV in the germline V gene (reference sequence). The CDR3 is 13 residues long.

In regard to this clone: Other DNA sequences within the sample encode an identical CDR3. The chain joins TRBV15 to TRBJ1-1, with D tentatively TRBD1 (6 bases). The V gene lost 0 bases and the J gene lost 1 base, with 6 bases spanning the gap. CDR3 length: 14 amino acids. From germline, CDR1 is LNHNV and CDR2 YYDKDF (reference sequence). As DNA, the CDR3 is TGTGCCACCAGCAGAGACAGGGGGAACACTGAAGCTTTCTTT. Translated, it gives CATSRDRGNTEAFF.

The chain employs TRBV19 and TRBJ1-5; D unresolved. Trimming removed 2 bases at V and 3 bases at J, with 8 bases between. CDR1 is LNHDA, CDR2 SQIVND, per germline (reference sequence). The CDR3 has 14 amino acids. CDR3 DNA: TGTGCCAGTAGTATAATAGGGCTCAATCAGCCCCAGCATTTT. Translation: CASSIIGLNQPQHF.

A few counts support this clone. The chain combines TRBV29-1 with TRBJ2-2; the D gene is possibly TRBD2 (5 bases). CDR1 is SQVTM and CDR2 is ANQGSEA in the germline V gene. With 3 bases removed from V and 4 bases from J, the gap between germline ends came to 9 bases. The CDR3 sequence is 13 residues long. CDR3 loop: CSVDRGITGELFF. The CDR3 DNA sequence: TGCAGCGTTGATCGGGGAATCACCGGGGAGCTGTTTTTT.

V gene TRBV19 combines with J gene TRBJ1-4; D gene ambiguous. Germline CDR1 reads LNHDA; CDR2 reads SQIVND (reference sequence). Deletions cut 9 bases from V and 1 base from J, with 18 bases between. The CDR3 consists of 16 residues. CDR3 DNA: TGTGCCAGCTGTGGCAGCGGGTCTGGAACTAATGAAAAACTGTTTTTT. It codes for CASCGSGSGTNEKLFF. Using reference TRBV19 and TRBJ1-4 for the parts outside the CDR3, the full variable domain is DGGITQSPKYLFRKEGQNVTLSCEQNLNHDAMYWYRQDPGQGLRLIYYSQIVNDFQKGDIAEGYSVSREKKESFPLTVTSAQKNPTAFYLCASCGSGSGTNEKLFFGSGTQLSVL.

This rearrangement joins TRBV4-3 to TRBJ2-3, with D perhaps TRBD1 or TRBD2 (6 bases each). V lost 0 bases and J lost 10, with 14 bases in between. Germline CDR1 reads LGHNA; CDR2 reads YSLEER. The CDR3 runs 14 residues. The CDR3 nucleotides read TGCGCCAGCAGCCAAGAAGGGGGGCCCTGGCCGCAGTATTTT. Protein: CASSQEGGPWPQYF.

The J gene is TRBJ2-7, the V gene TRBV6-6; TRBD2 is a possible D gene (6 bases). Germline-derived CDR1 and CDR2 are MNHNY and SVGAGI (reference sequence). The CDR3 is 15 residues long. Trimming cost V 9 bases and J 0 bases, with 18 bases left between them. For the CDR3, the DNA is TGTGCCAGTGGGACTGGACAAGACATCTCCTACGAGCAGTACGTC. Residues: CASGTGQDISYEQYV.

The CDR3 here is CASSPGGDPNQPQHF. The CDR3 DNA follows: TGTGCCAGCAGCCCTGGGGGGGACCCGAATCAGCCCCAGCATTTT. The chain recombines TRBV7-9 with TRBJ1-5; maybe TRBD1 (5 bases). Trimming removed 5 bases at V and 4 bases at J, with 15 bases between. The CDR3 has 15 amino acids. Per the germline V gene, CDR1 is SEHNR and CDR2 is FQNEAQ (reference sequence). The full variable domain, rest sourced from reference TRBV7-9 and TRBJ1-5, is DTGVSQNPRHKITKRGQNVTFRCDPISEHNRLYWYRQTLGQGPEFLTYFQNEAQLEKSRLLSDRFSAERPKGSFSTLEIQRTEQGDSAMYLCASSPGGDPNQPQHFGDGTRLSIL.

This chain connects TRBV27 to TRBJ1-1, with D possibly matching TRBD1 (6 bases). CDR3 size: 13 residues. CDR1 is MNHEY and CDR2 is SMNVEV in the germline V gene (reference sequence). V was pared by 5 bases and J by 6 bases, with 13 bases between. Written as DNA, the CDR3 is TGTGCCAGCAGTCTTGGGGGCCACTCTGAAGCTTTCTTT. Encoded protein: CASSLGGHSEAFF.

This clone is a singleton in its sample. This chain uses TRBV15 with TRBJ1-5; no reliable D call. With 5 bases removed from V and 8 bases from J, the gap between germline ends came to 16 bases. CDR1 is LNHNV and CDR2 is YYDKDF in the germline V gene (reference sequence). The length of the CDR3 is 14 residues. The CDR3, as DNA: TGTGCCACCAGCCCTTCATTGGTGATGGAGCCCCAGCATTTT. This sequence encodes CATSPSLVMEPQHF.

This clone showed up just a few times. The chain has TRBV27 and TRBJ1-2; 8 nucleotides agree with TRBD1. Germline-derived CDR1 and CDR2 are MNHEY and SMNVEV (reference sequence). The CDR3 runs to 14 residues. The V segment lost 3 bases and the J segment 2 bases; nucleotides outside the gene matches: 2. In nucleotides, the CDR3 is TGTGCCAGCAGTTTTGCAGGGGGCAACTATGGCTACACCTTC. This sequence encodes CASSFAGGNYGYTF.

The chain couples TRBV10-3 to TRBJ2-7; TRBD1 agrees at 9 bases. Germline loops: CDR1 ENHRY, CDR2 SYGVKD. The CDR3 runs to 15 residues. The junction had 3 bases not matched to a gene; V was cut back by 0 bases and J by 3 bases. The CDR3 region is CAISESGQGSYEQYF. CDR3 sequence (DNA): TGTGCCATCAGTGAGTCGGGACAGGGAAGCTACGAGCAGTACTTC.

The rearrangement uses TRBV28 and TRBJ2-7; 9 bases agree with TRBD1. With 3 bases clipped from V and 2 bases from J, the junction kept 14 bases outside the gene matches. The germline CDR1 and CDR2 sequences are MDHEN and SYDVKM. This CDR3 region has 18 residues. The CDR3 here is CASSFLSWDRETPYEQYF. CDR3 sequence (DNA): TGTGCCAGCAGTTTCCTATCGTGGGACAGGGAAACCCCCTACGAGCAGTACTTC.

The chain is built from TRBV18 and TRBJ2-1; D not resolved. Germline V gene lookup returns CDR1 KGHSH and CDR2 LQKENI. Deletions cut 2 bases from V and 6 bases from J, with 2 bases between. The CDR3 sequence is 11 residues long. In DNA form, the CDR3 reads TGTGCCAGCTCACCAGCCAATGAGCAGTTCTTC. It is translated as CASSPANEQFF. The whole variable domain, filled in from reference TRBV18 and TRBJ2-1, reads NAGVMQNPRHLVRRRGQEARLRCSPMKGHSHVYWYRQLPEEGLKFMVYLQKENIIDESGMPKERFSAEFPKEGPSILRIQQVVRGDSAAYFCASSPANEQFFGPGTRLTVL.

The DNA for the CDR3 is TGTGCCAGCAGTCACCAGGGGGGGAGCTATGGCTACACCTTC. Protein sequence: CASSHQGGSYGYTF. The rearrangement uses TRBV6-5 and TRBJ1-2, with TRBD1 identical over 7 bases. This CDR3 contains 14 residues. The germline V gene has CDR1 MNHEY and CDR2 SVGAGI. V lost 5 bases and J lost 4; bases outside the gene matches: 7.

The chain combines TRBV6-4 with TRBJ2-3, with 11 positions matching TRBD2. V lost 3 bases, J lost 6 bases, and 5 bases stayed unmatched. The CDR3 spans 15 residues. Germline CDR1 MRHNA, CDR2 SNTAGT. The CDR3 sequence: CASSEVAGGLDTQYF. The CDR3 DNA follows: TGTGCCAGCAGTGAAGTAGCGGGGGGGCTGGATACGCAGTATTTT.

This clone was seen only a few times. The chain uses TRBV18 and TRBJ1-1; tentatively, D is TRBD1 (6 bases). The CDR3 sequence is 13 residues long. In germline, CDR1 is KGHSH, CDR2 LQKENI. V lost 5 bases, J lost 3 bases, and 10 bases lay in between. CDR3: CASSISGDTEAFF. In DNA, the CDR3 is TGTGCCAGCTCAATTTCAGGGGACACTGAAGCTTTCTTT.

Written as DNA, the CDR3 is TGTGCCAGCAGTTTATCATCAGGGTACTCTGGAAACACCATATATTTT. It translates to CASSLSSGYSGNTIYF. The V gene is TRBV27, the J gene TRBJ1-3; D may be TRBD1 (5 bases). Per the germline V gene, CDR1 is MNHEY and CDR2 is SMNVEV (reference sequence). This CDR3 spans 16 amino acids. The V end lost 0 bases, the J end lost 0 bases, and 9 bases lay between the germline ends.